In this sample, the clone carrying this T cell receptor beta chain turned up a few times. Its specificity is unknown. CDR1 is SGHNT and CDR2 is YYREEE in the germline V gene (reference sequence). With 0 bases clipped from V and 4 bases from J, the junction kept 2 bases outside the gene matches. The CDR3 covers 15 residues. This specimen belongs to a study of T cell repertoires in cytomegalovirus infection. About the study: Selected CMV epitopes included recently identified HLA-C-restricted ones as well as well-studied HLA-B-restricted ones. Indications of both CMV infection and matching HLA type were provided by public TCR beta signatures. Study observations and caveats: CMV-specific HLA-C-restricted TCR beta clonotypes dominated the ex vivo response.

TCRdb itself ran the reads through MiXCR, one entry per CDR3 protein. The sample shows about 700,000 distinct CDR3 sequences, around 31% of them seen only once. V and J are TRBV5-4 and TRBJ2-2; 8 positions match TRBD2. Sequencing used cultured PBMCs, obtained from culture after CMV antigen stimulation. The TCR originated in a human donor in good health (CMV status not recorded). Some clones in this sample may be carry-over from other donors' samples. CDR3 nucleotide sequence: TGTGCCAGCAGCTTGGAGCGGGGGTTCACCGGGGAGCTGTTTTTT. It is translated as CASSLERGFTGELFF.